This entry is about one T cell receptor beta chain. V lost 7 bases, J lost 6 bases, and 6 bases stayed unmatched. The germline V gene has CDR1 SQVTM and CDR2 ANQGSEA. This CDR3 spans 13 amino acids. How the authors handled the data: Amplifying reference gene primers gave estimates of nucleated cell counts. TCRdb keeps only in-frame clones here, not all; method: immunoSEQ multiplex PCR. V and J calls and clone size are those listed in that table; D and trimming were worked out from the DNA. The sample lists 180,000 or so clones, 82% occurring once. This sample was taken from a study of blood T cell repertoires in COVID-19. Overall study context: Collection of acute and convalescent COVID-19 samples took place in the United States, Italy and Spain. Sources were T cells, B-cell-depleted T cells, or PBMCs; the material itself was cDNA or gDNA.

The sample was peripheral blood. The TCR comes from a human donor with acute or convalescent COVID-19. The donor label of this sample is uncertain. This chain links TRBV29-1 with TRBJ2-7; 13 bases fit TRBD2. The CDR3 reads CSGRTSGSLEQYF. In nucleotides, the CDR3 is TGCAGCGGACGGACTAGCGGGAGTCTCGAGCAGTACTTC.